This T cell receptor beta chain was recorded in a study of CD8 T cells in Susac syndrome (dated by TCRdb to between 2019 and 2020). Study-level background: Of the Susac syndrome patients who were sequenced, eight or nine were in clinical remission while about 6 had clinically active disease. At blood withdrawal, Susac syndrome patients were either therapy-naive, taking corticosteroids (in some cases with IVIg as well), or taking IVIg alone. Whether CD8+ T cell activation and differentiation in Susac syndrome was antigen driven was tested using repertoire sequencing. CD8+ T cell repertoire clonality was compared between over 9 healthy donors, approximately 14 Susac syndrome patients and 15 multiple sclerosis patients.

RNA was extracted using the RNeasy kit, and about 0.5 to 1 ug of the RNA was reverse transcribed with random hexamers. The immunoSEQ multiplex PCR assay, covering 54 Vbeta and 13 Jbeta segments, was used to amplify TCR beta CDR3 regions. PCR amplification bias was corrected by using a synthetic template baseline for primer optimization and computational correction. The original pipeline was this. Only productive sequences were kept, with reads annotated to V, D and J genes according to IMGT and analyzed in immunoSEQ Analyzer. Clonality was calculated as one minus the Shannon entropy normalized by log2 of the number of productive unique sequences. For each patient and control, public and private clones were evaluated among the 100 most prevalent clones. A clone was defined as Susac-specific if it was absent from the healthy and MS cohorts, from roughly 990 published viral clones and from other ImmuneACCESS disease sequences. TCRdb reanalyzed the raw reads on its own, using fastp at Q25 for trimming and MiXCR for clone calling, and kept in-frame beta chains. Records with the same CDR3 protein are collapsed into one entry carrying the most frequent genes and DNA. The V and J calls reflect TCRdb's pipeline rather than the authors' work. The sample table holds about 100,000 distinct CDR3 sequences, of which about 96% were seen once. The ten top clones hold roughly 0.29% of the sample.

What the research found in general, with its limitations: The number of individuals in the TCR sequencing and HLA analysis was acknowledged as relatively small. Approximately 17 and five Susac-specific public clones were found in the total CD8+ and CD8+ TEMRA repertoires, respectively. Clonal expansion was seen in Susac syndrome CD8+ repertoires, peaking in CD8+ TEMRA cells and being greater in clinically active patients than in remitting ones.

Peripheral blood CD8+ and CD4+ T cells from healthy donors, Susac syndrome patients and multiple sclerosis patients were profiled using high-throughput TCR beta sequencing. Recently defined diagnostic criteria for definite or probable disease were met by the Susac syndrome patients. Bulk CD8+ and CD4+ T cells were purified by magnetic negative isolation, whereas CD8+ TEMRA cells were enriched by FACS. Blood was collected in EDTA tubes and processed within 24 hours, with PBMCs isolated through density gradient centrifugation. PBMCs intended for TCR sequencing were frozen in liquid nitrogen and were later thawed in a 37 degrees C water bath. The sorted or isolated CD4+, CD8+ and CD8+ TEMRA cells reached a purity of at least 90%. The CDR3 contains 13 residues, cysteine and phenylalanine counted. Left in the record is the CDR3 DNA by itself, 39 bases read in frame from the first base. Trimming costs V 0 bases and J 7 bases, and their ends lie 10 bases apart. From the germline V gene, CDR1 is KGHSH and CDR2 is LQKENI.

With regard to this clonotype: Its antigen remains undetermined. The record has no base qualities; no much larger clone is one base away.

The source material was CD8+ T cells from PBMCs. This clonotype was obtained from a human donor with Susac syndrome. The V and J segments used are TRBV18 and TRBJ2-7; possibly the D gene is TRBD2, per 5 matching bases. The CDR3 corresponds to CASSPPNREEQYF. The sequence in DNA is TGTGCCAGCTCACCACCTAATCGGGAAGAGCAGTACTTC.